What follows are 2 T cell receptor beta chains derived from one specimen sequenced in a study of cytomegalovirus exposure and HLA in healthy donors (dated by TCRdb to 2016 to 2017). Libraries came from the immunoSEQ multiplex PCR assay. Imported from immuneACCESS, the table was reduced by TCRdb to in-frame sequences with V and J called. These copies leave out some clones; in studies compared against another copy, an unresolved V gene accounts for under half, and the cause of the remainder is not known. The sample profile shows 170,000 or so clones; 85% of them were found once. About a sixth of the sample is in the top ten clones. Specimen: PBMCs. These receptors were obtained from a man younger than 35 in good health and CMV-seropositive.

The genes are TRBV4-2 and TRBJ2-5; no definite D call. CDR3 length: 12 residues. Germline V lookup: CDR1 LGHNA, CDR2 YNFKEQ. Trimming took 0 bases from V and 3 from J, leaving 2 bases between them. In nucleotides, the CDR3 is TGTGCCAGCAGCCAAGATAAAGAGACCCAGTACTTC. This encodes CASSQDKETQYF.

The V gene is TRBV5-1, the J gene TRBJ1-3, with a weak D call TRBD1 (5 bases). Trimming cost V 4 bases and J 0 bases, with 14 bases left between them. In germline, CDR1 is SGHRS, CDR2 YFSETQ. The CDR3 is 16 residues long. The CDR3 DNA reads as TGCGCCAGCAGCCCGACGGACACGAACTCTGGAAACACCATATATTTT. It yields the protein CASSPTDTNSGNTIYF. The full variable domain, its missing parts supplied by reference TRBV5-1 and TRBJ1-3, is KAGVTQTPRYLIKTRGQQVTLSCSPISGHRSVSWYQQTPGQGLQFLFEYFSETQRNKGNFPGRFSGRQFSNSRSEMNVSTLELGDSALYLCASSPTDTNSGNTIYFGEGSWLTVV.